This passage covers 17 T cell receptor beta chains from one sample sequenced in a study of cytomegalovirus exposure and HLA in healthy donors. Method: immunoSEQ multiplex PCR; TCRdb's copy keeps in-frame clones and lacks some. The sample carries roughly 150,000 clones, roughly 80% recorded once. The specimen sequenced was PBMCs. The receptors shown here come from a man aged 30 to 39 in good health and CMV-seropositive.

This CDR3 is CASSRQGTNEKLFF. DNA of the CDR3: TGTGCCAGCAGCCGGCAGGGGACTAATGAAAAACTGTTTTTT. The chain links TRBV7-2 to TRBJ1-4; D might be TRBD1 (6 bases). The V and J ends lost 5 bases and 2 bases respectively, with 9 bases between them. The V gene's germline CDR1 is SGHTA and CDR2 FQGNSA. The CDR3 totals 14 residues. The full variable domain, with the rest looked up from reference TRBV7-2 and TRBJ1-4, is GAGVSQSPSNKVTEKGKDVELRCDPISGHTALYWYRQSLGQGLEFLIYFQGNSAPDKSGLPSDRFSAERTGGSVSTLTIQRTQQEDSAVYLCASSRQGTNEKLFFGSGTQLSVL.

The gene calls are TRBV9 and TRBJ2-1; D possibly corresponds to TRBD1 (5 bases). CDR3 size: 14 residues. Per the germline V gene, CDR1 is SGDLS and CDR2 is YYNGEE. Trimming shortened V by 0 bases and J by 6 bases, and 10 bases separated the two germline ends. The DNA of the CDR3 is TGTGCCAGCAGCGTAGGGAAAGGGGTCAATGAGCAGTTCTTC. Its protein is CASSVGKGVNEQFF. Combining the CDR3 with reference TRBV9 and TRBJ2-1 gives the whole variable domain DSGVTQTPKHLITATGQRVTLRCSPRSGDLSVYWYQQSLDQGLQFLIQYYNGEERAKGNILERFSAQQFPDLHSELNLSSLELGDSALYFCASSVGKGVNEQFFGPGTRLTVL.

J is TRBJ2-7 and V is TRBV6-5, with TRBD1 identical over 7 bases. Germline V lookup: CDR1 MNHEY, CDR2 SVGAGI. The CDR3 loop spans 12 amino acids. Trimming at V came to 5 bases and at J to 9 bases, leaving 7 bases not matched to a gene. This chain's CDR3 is CASSGQARMQYF. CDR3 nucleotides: TGTGCCAGCAGTGGACAGGCTCGGATGCAGTACTTC.

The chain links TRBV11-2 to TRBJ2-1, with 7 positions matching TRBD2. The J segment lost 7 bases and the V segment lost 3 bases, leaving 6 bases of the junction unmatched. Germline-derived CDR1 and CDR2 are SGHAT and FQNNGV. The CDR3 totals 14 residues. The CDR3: CASSFWEGGNEQFF. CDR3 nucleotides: TGTGCCAGCAGCTTCTGGGAGGGCGGGAATGAGCAGTTCTTC.

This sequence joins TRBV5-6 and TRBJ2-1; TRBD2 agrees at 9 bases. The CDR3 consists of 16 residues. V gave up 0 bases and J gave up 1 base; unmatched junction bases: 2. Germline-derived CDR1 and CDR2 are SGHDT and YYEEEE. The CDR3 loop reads CASSLVTSGSYNEQFF. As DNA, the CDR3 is TGTGCCAGCAGCTTGGTGACTAGCGGATCCTACAATGAGCAGTTCTTC.

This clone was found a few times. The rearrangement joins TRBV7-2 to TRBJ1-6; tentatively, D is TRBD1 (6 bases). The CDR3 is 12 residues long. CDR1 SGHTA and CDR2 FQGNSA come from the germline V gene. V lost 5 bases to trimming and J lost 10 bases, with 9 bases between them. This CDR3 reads CASSLQGSPLHF. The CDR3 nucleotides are TGTGCCAGCAGCCTGCAGGGGTCACCCCTCCACTTT.

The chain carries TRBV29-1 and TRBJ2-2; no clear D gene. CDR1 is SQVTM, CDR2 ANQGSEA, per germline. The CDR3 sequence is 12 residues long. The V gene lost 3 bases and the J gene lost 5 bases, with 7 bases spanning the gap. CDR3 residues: CSVELETGELFF. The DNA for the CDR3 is TGCAGCGTTGAGTTGGAGACCGGGGAGCTGTTTTTT.

CDR3 protein: CASSYRAGELFF. The CDR3 DNA reads as TGTGCCTCCTCCTACAGGGCCGGGGAGCTGTTTTTT. This sequence joins TRBV28 and TRBJ2-2, with D tentatively TRBD1 (6 bases). V lost 11 bases and J 6 bases, leaving 13 bases between the germline ends. There are 12 residues in the CDR3. From germline, CDR1 is MDHEN and CDR2 SYDVKM.

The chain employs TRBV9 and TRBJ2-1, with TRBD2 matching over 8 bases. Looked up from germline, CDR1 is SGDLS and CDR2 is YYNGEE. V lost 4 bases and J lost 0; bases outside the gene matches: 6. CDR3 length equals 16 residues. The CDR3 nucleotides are TGTGCCAGCAGCCCGAGGACTAGCCGCTCCTACAATGAGCAGTTCTTC. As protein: CASSPRTSRSYNEQFF.

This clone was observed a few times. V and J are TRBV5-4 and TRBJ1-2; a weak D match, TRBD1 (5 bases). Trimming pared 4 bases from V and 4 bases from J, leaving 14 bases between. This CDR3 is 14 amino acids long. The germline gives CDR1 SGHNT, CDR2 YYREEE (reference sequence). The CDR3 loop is CASSPLGGGYGYTF. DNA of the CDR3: TGTGCCAGCAGCCCCCTCGGGGGAGGCTATGGCTACACCTTC.

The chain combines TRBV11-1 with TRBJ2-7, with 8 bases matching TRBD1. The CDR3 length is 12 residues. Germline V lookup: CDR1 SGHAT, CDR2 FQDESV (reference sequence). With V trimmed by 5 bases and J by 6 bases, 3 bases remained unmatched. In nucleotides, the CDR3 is TGTGCCAGCAGCCCAGGGGGCCCCGAGCAGTACTTC. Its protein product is CASSPGGPEQYF.

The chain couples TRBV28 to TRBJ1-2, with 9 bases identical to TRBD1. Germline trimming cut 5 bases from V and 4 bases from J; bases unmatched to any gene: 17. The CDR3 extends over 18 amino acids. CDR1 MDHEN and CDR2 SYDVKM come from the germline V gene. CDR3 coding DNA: TGTGCCAGCAGTATCCCCACTGACATACAGGGGGCTGGCTATGGCTACACCTTC. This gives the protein CASSIPTDIQGAGYGYTF.

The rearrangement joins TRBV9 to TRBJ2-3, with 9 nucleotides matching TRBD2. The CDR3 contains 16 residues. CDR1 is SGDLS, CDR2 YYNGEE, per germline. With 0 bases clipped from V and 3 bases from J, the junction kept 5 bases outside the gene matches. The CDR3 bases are TGTGCCAGCAGCGTAGAAGGCGGGGGGGCAACAGATACGCAGTATTTT. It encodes CASSVEGGGATDTQYF.

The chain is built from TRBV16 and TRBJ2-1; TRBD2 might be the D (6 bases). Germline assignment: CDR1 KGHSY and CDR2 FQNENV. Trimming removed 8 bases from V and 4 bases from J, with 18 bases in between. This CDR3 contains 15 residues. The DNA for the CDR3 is TGTGCCAGCCCCCTGATGGGACTTCCGTACAATGAGCAGTTCTTC. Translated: CASPLMGLPYNEQFF. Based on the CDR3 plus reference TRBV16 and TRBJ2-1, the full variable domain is GEEVAQTPKHLVRGEGQKAKLYCAPIKGHSYVFWYQQVLKNEFKFLISFQNENVFDETGMPKERFSAKCLPNSPCSLEIQATKLEDSAVYFCASPLMGLPYNEQFFGPGTRLTVL.

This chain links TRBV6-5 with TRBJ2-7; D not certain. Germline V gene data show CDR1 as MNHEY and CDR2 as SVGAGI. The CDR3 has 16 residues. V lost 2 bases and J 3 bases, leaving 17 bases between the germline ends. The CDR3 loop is CASSYTGLSSFYEQYF. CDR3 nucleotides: TGTGCCAGCAGTTACACCGGGTTGTCCTCTTTCTACGAGCAGTACTTC.

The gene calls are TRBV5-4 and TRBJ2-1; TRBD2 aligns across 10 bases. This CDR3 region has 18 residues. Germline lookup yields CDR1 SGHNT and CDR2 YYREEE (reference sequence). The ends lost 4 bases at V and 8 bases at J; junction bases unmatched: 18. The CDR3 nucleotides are TGTGCCAGCAGCGGGGGGCTAGCGGGAGAGGTTCCAACCCATGAGCAGTTCTTC. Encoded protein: CASSGGLAGEVPTHEQFF.

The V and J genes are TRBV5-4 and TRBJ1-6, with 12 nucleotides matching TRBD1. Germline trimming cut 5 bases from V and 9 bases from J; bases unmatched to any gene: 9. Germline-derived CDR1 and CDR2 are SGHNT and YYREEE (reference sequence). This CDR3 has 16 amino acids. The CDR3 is CASSLPGQGAGSPLHF. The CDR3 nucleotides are TGTGCCAGCAGTCTTCCGGGACAGGGGGCAGGTTCACCCCTCCACTTT.